This passage covers 7 T cell receptor beta chains from one sample sequenced in a study of blood T cells in healthy people across ages. The authors ran a second PCR of about 6 to 11 cycles using a sample-barcoded 5' primer and a J-beta primer mix. One entry per CDR3 protein, called by TCRdb with MiXCR from the 5' RACE reads. The sample records roughly 790,000 distinct CDR3 sequences, more than 40% being singletons. Specimen: blood. The receptors here all came from a woman aged 60-70 years in good health.

This chain links TRBV7-9 with TRBJ2-3; 7 bases are a match to TRBD1. Looked up from germline, CDR1 is SEHNR and CDR2 is FQNEAQ (reference sequence). The V segment lost 3 bases and the J segment 1 base; nucleotides outside the gene matches: 7. The CDR3 sequence is 16 residues long. The DNA of the CDR3 is TGTGCCAGCAGCTTTTTGACAGGGCCGGGCACAGATACGCAGTATTTT. Translation: CASSFLTGPGTDTQYF.

This clonotype turned up a few times. The genes are TRBV3-1 and TRBJ2-1; TRBD2 matches 10 bases. This CDR3 has 19 amino acids. V was clipped by 3 bases and J by 7 bases; unmatched bases: 18. The germline gives CDR1 LGHDT, CDR2 YNNKEL (reference sequence). CDR3 amino acids: CASSHPEGLAGVFWNEQFF. Here the CDR3 DNA reads TGTGCCAGCAGCCACCCCGAGGGGCTAGCGGGAGTTTTTTGGAATGAGCAGTTCTTC.

V and J are TRBV9 and TRBJ2-3, with 14 bases matching TRBD2. Germline CDR1 reads SGDLS; CDR2 reads YYNGEE. J was trimmed by 3 bases and V by 0 bases; bases with no gene match: 12. The CDR3 length is 20 residues. The CDR3 DNA reads TGTGCCAGCAGCGTAGCTACGAGATCCGGGACTAGCGGGAGAACAGATACGCAGTATTTT. Its protein is CASSVATRSGTSGRTDTQYF.

The CDR3 loop reads CASSSFGGNEQFF. CDR3 bases: TGTGCCAGCAGCAGCTTCGGCGGGAATGAGCAGTTCTTC. This chain uses TRBV14 with TRBJ2-1, with D possibly being TRBD2 (5 bases). V was shortened by 5 bases and J by 7 bases, with 12 bases between the two germline ends. The CDR3 is 13 amino acids. Germline V lookup: CDR1 SGHDN, CDR2 FVKESK.

The V gene is TRBV20-1, the J gene TRBJ2-5, with D perhaps TRBD2 (5 bases). Trimming removed 0 bases at V and 6 bases at J, with 11 bases between. This CDR3 region has 13 residues. Germline loops: CDR1 DFQATT, CDR2 SNEGSKA (reference sequence). In DNA, the CDR3 is TGCAGTGCTAGAGACAGGATAGCGAAGACCCAGTACTTC. Translation: CSARDRIAKTQYF.

CDR3 sequence: CSVDFGDRGYEQYF. CDR3 DNA sequence: TGCAGCGTTGATTTTGGGGACAGGGGATACGAGCAGTACTTC. This rearrangement joins TRBV29-1 to TRBJ2-7; TRBD1 matches at 10 bases. The CDR3 spans 14 residues. CDR1 and CDR2 from the germline V gene are SQVTM and ANQGSEA. The V segment lost 3 bases and the J segment 4 bases; nucleotides outside the gene matches: 6.

The rearrangement links TRBV20-1 to TRBJ1-6; TRBD1 might be the D (6 bases). Trimming stripped 0 bases from V and 7 bases from J, with 16 bases between. The germline CDR1 and CDR2 sequences are DFQATT and SNEGSKA (reference sequence). The CDR3 length is 16 residues. CDR3 loop: CSARDHSAGANSPLHF. The CDR3 DNA reads TGCAGTGCTAGAGATCACTCGGCAGGGGCCAATTCACCCCTCCACTTT.